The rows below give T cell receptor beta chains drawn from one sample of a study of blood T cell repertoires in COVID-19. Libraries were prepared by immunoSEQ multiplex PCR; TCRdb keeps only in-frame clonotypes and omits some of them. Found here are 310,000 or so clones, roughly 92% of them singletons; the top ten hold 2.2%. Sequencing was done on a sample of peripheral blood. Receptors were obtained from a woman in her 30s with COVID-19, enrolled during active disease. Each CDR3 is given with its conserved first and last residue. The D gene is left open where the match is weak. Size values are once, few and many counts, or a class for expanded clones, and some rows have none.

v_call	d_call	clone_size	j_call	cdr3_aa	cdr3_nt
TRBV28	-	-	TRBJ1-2	CASSARTVYGYTF	TGTGCCAGCAGTGCCCGGACAGTGTATGGCTACACCTTC
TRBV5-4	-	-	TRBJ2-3	CASSGHHTDTQYF	TGTGCCAGCAGCGGACACCACACAGATACGCAGTATTTT
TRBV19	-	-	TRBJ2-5	CASSPERMETQYF	TGTGCCAGTAGCCCCGAGAGGATGGAGACCCAGTACTTC
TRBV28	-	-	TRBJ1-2	CASSSPPRNYGYTF	TGTGCCAGCAGCTCCCCACCGCGGAACTATGGCTACACCTTC
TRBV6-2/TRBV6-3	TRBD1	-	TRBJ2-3	CASSRDRDRTDTQYF	TGTGCCAGCAGCCGAGACAGGGATCGGACAGATACGCAGTATTTT
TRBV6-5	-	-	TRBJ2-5	CASAVGAAKETQYF	TGTGCCAGCGCGGTTGGGGCAGCTAAAGAGACCCAGTACTTC
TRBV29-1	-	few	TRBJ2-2	CAGSGSNTGELFF	TGCGCAGGTAGCGGATCGAACACCGGGGAGCTGTTTTTT
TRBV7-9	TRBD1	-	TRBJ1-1	CASSSDRQNTEAFF	TGTGCCAGCAGCTCGGACAGGCAGAACACTGAAGCTTTCTTT
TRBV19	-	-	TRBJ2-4	CASSNLAEDIQYF	TGTGCCAGTAGTAACCTAGCCGAGGACATTCAGTACTTC
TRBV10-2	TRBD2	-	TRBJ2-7	CASSESTSGRNEQYF	TGCGCCAGCAGTGAGTCGACTAGCGGGAGAAACGAGCAGTACTTC
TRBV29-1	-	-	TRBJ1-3	CSARGQESGNTIYF	TGCAGCGCCAGGGGCCAGGAGTCTGGAAACACCATATATTTT
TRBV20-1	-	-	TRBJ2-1	CSASFSLLQGEQFF	TGCAGTGCTAGTTTTAGCCTCCTACAAGGAGAGCAGTTCTTC
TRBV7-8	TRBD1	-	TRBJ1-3	CASKPGQTSGNTIYF	TGTGCCAGCAAACCGGGACAGACATCTGGAAACACCATATATTTT
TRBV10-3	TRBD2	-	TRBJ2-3	CAISVGSGSTDTQYF	TGTGCCATCAGTGTAGGTAGCGGGAGCACAGATACGCAGTATTTT
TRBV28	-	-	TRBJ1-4	CASSSPAINEKLFF	TGTGCCAGCAGTTCCCCAGCGATTAATGAAAAACTGTTTTTT
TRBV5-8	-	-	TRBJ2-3	CASSSGDSITDTQYF	TGTGCCAGCAGCTCGGGGGACTCAATCACAGATACGCAGTATTTT
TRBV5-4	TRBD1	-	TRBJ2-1	CASRLTGSSYNEQFF	TGTGCCAGCAGATTGACAGGGAGCTCCTACAATGAGCAGTTCTTC
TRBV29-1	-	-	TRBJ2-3	CSVEDRGLASSTDTQYF	TGCAGCGTTGAAGATAGGGGGTTGGCGTCTAGCACAGATACGCAGTATTTT
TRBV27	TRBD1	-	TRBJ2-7	CASSWGQGTYEQYF	TGTGCCAGCAGTTGGGGACAGGGGACCTACGAGCAGTACTTC
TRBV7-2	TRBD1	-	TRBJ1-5	CASSTSTGRGSYSNQPQHF	TGTGCCAGCAGCACCTCGACAGGGCGGGGATCCTATAGCAATCAGCCCCAGCATTTT
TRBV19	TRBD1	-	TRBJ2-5	CASELGDRAQTETQYF	TGTGCCAGTGAATTAGGGGACAGGGCGCAAACGGAGACCCAGTACTTC
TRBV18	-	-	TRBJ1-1	CASSPYVNTEAFF	TGTGCCAGCTCACCGTATGTGAACACTGAAGCTTTCTTT
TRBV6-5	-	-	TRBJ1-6	CATQGQGPNSPLHF	TGTGCCACCCAGGGGCAGGGACCTAATTCACCCCTCCACTTT
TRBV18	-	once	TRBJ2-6	CASSPARGSSGANVLTF	TGTGCCAGCTCACCAGCCAGGGGATCCTCTGGGGCCAACGTCCTGACTTTC
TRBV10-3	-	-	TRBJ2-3	CAISVGLARDTDTQYF	TGTGCCATCAGTGTTGGGCTAGCGAGAGACACAGATACGCAGTATTTT
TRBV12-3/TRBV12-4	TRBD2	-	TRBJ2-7	CASASGRGEQYF	TGTGCCAGCGCAAGCGGGAGGGGTGAGCAGTACTTC
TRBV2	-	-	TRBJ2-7	CASSQDSYEQYF	TGTGCCAGCAGCCAGGACAGCTACGAGCAGTACTTC
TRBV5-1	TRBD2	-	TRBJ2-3	CASTGLAGEDTQYF	TGCGCCAGCACGGGACTAGCGGGAGAAGATACGCAGTATTTT
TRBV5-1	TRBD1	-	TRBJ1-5	CASSLGDREGQPQHF	TGCGCCAGCAGCTTGGGGGACAGGGAGGGTCAGCCCCAGCATTTT
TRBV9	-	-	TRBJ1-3	CASSLDGHSGNTIYF	TGTGCCAGCAGTCTAGACGGCCACTCTGGAAACACCATATATTTT
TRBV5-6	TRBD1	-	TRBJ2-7	CASSSLGTASYEQYF	TGTGCCAGCAGCTCGCTTGGGACAGCTTCCTACGAGCAGTACTTC
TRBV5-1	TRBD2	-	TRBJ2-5	CASSLVTQTSGRTQETQYF	TGCGCCAGCAGCCTCGTTACCCAGACTAGCGGGAGGACCCAAGAGACCCAGTACTTC